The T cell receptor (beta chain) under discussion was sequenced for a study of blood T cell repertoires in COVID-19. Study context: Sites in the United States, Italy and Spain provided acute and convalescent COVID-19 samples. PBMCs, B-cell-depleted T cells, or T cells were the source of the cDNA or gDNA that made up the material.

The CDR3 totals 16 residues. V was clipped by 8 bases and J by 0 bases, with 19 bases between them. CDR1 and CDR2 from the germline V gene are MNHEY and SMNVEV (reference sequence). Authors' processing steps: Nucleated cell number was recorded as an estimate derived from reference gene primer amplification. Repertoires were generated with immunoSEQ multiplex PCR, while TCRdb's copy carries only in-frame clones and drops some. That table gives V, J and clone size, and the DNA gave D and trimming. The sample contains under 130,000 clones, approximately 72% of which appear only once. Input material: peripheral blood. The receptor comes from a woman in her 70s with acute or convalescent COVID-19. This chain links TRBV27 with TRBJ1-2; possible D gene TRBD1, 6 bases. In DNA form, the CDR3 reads TGTGCCAGCGGAAGAACCGGGACAAAAGCTAACTATGGCTACACCTTC. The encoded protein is CASGRTGTKANYGYTF.